Shown below are 8 T cell receptor beta chains from a single sample sequenced in a study of blood T cell repertoires in COVID-19. Libraries were prepared by immunoSEQ multiplex PCR; TCRdb keeps only in-frame clonotypes and omits some of them. The table lists 200,000 to 300,000 clones, 70% to 90% of them singletons. Sequencing used PBMCs or T cells enriched from blood (not recorded which). These receptors were obtained from a woman aged 45-65 years with acute COVID-19.

This sequence joins TRBV5-1 and TRBJ1-1; TRBD1 is a possible D gene (5 bases). V was cut by 4 bases and J by 4 bases, with 17 bases left in between. Per germline, CDR1 SGHRS and CDR2 YFSETQ. This CDR3 contains 15 residues. As DNA, the CDR3 is TGCGCCAGCAGCCCTCCTCCGGAGGGGAGCACTGAAGCTTTCTTT. It encodes CASSPPPEGSTEAFF.

In its sample, this clone was seen once. The V and J genes are TRBV4-1 and TRBJ1-2, with D tentatively TRBD1 (5 bases). Trimming took off 1 base at V and 4 bases at J, with 13 bases between the two ends. The germline CDR1 and CDR2 sequences are MGHRA and YSYEKL. The CDR3 is made up of 15 amino acids. DNA for the CDR3: TGCGCCAGCAGCCAAGCTCCAAGGGGCAGCTATGGCTACACCTTC. This gives the protein CASSQAPRGSYGYTF.

This chain connects TRBV19 to TRBJ2-2; D possibly corresponds to TRBD1 (6 bases). Germline V CDR1 and CDR2: LNHDA, SQIVND (reference sequence). V lost 3 bases and J 3 bases, leaving 20 bases between the germline ends. The CDR3 extends over 18 amino acids. The chain's CDR3 is CASSIPVGTSFYTGELFF. The CDR3 region has the DNA TGTGCCAGTAGTATTCCCGTCGGGACAAGCTTCTACACCGGGGAGCTGTTTTTT.

This clone was recorded only once. V and J are TRBV5-1 and TRBJ1-5; a weak D match, TRBD1 (6 bases). Per germline, CDR1 SGHRS and CDR2 YFSETQ. V lost 3 bases and J 4 bases, leaving 11 bases between the germline ends. This CDR3 comprises 14 residues. CDR3 nucleotides: TGCGCCAGCAGCTCAGGGGAACCAAATCAGCCCCAGCATTTT. This encodes CASSSGEPNQPQHF.

The chain couples TRBV21-1 to TRBJ1-6; the table names TRBD1, a call not compared with the DNA. TRBV21-1 is listed as a pseudogene. The CDR3 spans 17 residues. In DNA, the CDR3 is TGTGCCAGCAGCAGGAGAACAGGGGGCATCTATAATTCACCCCTCCACTTT. This gives the protein CASSRRTGGIYNSPLHF.

This rearrangement joins TRBV19 to TRBJ1-6, with D perhaps TRBD1 (6 bases). The CDR3 has 15 amino acids. V shed 5 bases and J shed 10 bases, with 18 bases lying between them. Germline V gene sequence: CDR1 LNHDA, CDR2 SQIVND (reference sequence). CDR3 sequence (DNA): TGTGCCAGTAGTTTGGGTCGACAGGTGCGGTCACCCCTCCACTTT. It yields the protein CASSLGRQVRSPLHF.

The chain is built from TRBV27 and TRBJ2-6; possible D gene TRBD1, 6 bases. CDR3 size: 15 residues. Between the trimmed V and J ends, which lost 4 bases and 3 bases, there was a span of 10 bases. Germline CDR1 is MNHEY and CDR2 is SMNVEV (reference sequence). CDR3 nucleotide sequence: TGTGCCAGCAGTTCCAGGGGTGGTGGGGCCAACGTCCTGACTTTC. It yields the protein CASSSRGGGANVLTF. The complete variable domain, with remaining parts taken from reference TRBV27 and TRBJ2-6, reads EAQVTQNPRYLITVTGKKLTVTCSQNMNHEYMSWYRQDPGLGLRQIYYSMNVEVTDKGDVPEGYKVSRKEKRNFPLILESPSPNQTSLYFCASSSRGGGANVLTFGAGSRLTVL.

This clone was detected only once. V usage is TRBV3-1 (or the pseudogene TRBV3-2) and J usage is TRBJ2-1, with TRBD2 as a possible D gene (5 bases). CDR1 and CDR2 from the germline V gene are LGHDT and YNNKEL (reference sequence). The CDR3 contains 14 residues. Trimming pared 3 bases from V and 10 bases from J, leaving 16 bases between. This CDR3 reads CASSHHGIHLEQFF. The CDR3 coding sequence is TGTGCCAGCAGCCATCACGGGATTCATTTGGAGCAGTTCTTC.